This entry lists 10 T cell receptor beta chains sequenced from one sample in a study of blood T cell repertoires in COVID-19. Sequencing was performed with immunoSEQ multiplex PCR; in TCRdb, only in-frame clones are kept and a portion is missing. The sample includes approximately 52,000 clones, around 84% seen only once; the top ten take 10% to 15%. Sequencing input: peripheral blood. The origin of the receptors is a woman of 80 years or more with acute or convalescent COVID-19.

The chain couples TRBV11-3 to TRBJ2-7; D gene unclear. V was shortened by 3 bases and J by 3 bases, with 6 bases between the two germline ends. Germline lookup yields CDR1 SGHNT and CDR2 YENEEA. The CDR3 length is 12 residues. CDR3 nucleotides: TGTGCCAGCAGCTTTGTCCGCTACGAGCAGTACTTC. It is translated as CASSFVRYEQYF.

The V call is TRBV2, the J call TRBJ1-5, with D uncertain. This CDR3 comprises 15 residues. V was pared by 3 bases and J by 2 bases, with 11 bases between. Germline lookup yields CDR1 SNHLY and CDR2 FYNNEI. CDR3 DNA: TGTGCCAGCAGTGAGGTCGCTACAGGCAATCAGCCCCAGCATTTT. Amino acid sequence: CASSEVATGNQPQHF.

This clone was seen just once. The chain carries TRBV5-1 and TRBJ2-5; 7 nucleotides agree with TRBD1. The J segment lost 2 bases and the V segment lost 4 bases, leaving 2 bases of the junction unmatched. CDR3 size: 13 residues. Germline V gene sequence: CDR1 SGHRS, CDR2 YFSETQ. The CDR3, as DNA: TGCGCCAGCAGCAGGGGACAGCAAGAGACCCAGTACTTC. Protein product: CASSRGQQETQYF.

This clone was seen a few times. The chain joins TRBV19 to TRBJ1-6, with D possibly matching TRBD1 (5 bases). V lost 5 bases and J 4 bases, leaving 9 bases between the germline ends. The CDR3 loop spans 14 amino acids. CDR1 and CDR2 (germline): LNHDA, SQIVND (reference sequence). The chain's CDR3 is CASSGTGYNSPLHF. The CDR3 DNA reads as TGTGCCAGTAGTGGAACAGGTTATAATTCACCCCTCCACTTT.

The chain joins TRBV5-6 to TRBJ1-2, with D maybe TRBD1 (6 bases). The CDR3 spans 15 residues. V was pared by 3 bases and J by 4 bases, with 16 bases between. CDR1 and CDR2 from the germline V gene are SGHDT and YYEEEE. DNA for the CDR3: TGTGCCAGCAGCTGGGGGACACCGGATTTCTATGGCTACACCTTC. It encodes CASSWGTPDFYGYTF.

The chain employs TRBV5-1 and TRBJ2-7; 9 nucleotides match TRBD1. The J segment lost 5 bases and the V segment lost 3 bases, leaving 3 bases of the junction unmatched. CDR3 size: 13 residues. Germline-derived CDR1 and CDR2 are SGHRS and YFSETQ. The CDR3 loop is CASSWTGVNEQYF. CDR3 sequence (DNA): TGCGCCAGCAGCTGGACAGGGGTGAACGAGCAGTACTTC. Combining the CDR3 with reference TRBV5-1 and TRBJ2-7 gives the whole variable domain KAGVTQTPRYLIKTRGQQVTLSCSPISGHRSVSWYQQTPGQGLQFLFEYFSETQRNKGNFPGRFSGRQFSNSRSEMNVSTLELGDSALYLCASSWTGVNEQYFGPGTRLTVT.

The V and J genes are TRBV10-2 and TRBJ2-7; 7 bases align to TRBD2. Trimming removed 6 bases from V and 6 bases from J; junction bases left unmatched: 8. The CDR3 runs 13 residues. Germline CDR1 and CDR2: WSHSY and SAAADI. CDR3 residues: CASREQRGSEQYF. The CDR3, as DNA: TGCGCCAGCAGGGAACAGCGGGGTTCCGAGCAGTACTTC.

This sequence joins TRBV6-5 and TRBJ1-1; TRBD1 matches at 7 bases. The CDR3 is 14 residues long. J was trimmed by 2 bases and V by 6 bases; bases with no gene match: 6. Germline V CDR1 and CDR2: MNHEY, SVGAGI. The CDR3 DNA follows: TGTGCCAGCAGAGACAGGGTTGGAAACACTGAAGCTTTCTTT. As protein: CASRDRVGNTEAFF.

This sequence joins TRBV11-1 and TRBJ2-3; TRBD2 aligns across 7 bases. V lost 8 bases and J lost 4; bases outside the gene matches: 0. Germline CDR1 is SGHAT and CDR2 is FQDESV (reference sequence). This CDR3 spans 11 amino acids. CDR3 DNA: TGTGCCAGCGGGGGGGCAGATACGCAGTATTTT. It codes for CASGGADTQYF.

The chain combines TRBV11-2 with TRBJ2-2; the match to TRBD1 covers 9 bases. The CDR3 sequence is 15 residues long. Looked up from germline, CDR1 is SGHAT and CDR2 is FQNNGV. Unmatched junction bases numbered 3, after V lost 1 base and J lost 6 bases. CDR3 region: CASSLATGGAGELFF. CDR3 nucleotide sequence: TGTGCCAGCAGCTTAGCGACAGGGGGGGCCGGGGAGCTGTTTTTT.